This is a list of T cell receptor beta chains from one sample in a study of T cells after yellow fever vaccination. From the 5' RACE reads, TCRdb called clonotypes with MiXCR, one entry per CDR3 protein. The sample carries around 320,000 distinct CDR3 sequences, 7.5% to 9.5% recorded once. The sequenced sample was CD4+ T cells sorted from PBMCs, obtained 5 days after the yellow fever booster vaccination. Receptors originate from a man between 18 and 35 years old who received the YFV17D yellow fever vaccine. The CDR3 runs from the conserved cysteine through the conserved F or W. The order of the fields is J gene, D gene, V gene, clone size, CDR3 DNA, CDR3 protein. D genes are given only for firm matches. For some rows the clone size is stated as once, few or many, or as a class when expanded; others skip it.

>TRBJ2-2|TRBD2|TRBV7-3|NA
TGTGCCAGCAGCCCAACCGGGACTAGCGCTGGGGAGCTGTTTTTT
CASSPTGTSAGELFF
>TRBJ2-5|NA|TRBV7-9|few
TGTGCCAGCAGACTAGGACAGAGTAATGTGCAAGAGACCCAGTACTTC
CASRLGQSNVQETQYF
>TRBJ1-3|NA|TRBV9|few
TGTGCCAGCAGCGAATACTCGGGGAGCTCTGGAAACACCATATATTTT
CASSEYSGSSGNTIYF
>TRBJ2-5|NA|TRBV9|many
TGTGCCAGCAGCGTAGCCCCGGACCACCAAGAGACCCAGTACTTC
CASSVAPDHQETQYF
>TRBJ2-5|TRBD2|TRBV20-1|NA
TGCAGTGCTCCGGGACTAGCTAAAGAGACCCAGTACTTC
CSAPGLAKETQYF
>TRBJ2-1|NA|TRBV11-3|NA
TGTGCCAGCAGCCCCCGGGAAGGCAATAGGCAGTTCTTC
CASSPREGNRQFF
>TRBJ1-1|NA|TRBV28|NA
TGTGCCAGCAGTGTCATTGTGGGGAACACTGAAGCTTTCTTT
CASSVIVGNTEAFF
>TRBJ2-3|TRBD2|TRBV7-3|few
TGTGCCAGCAGCTTAATCTCGGGCGGGAGTCCGCAGTATTTT
CASSLISGGSPQYF
>TRBJ2-5|NA|TRBV5-1|few
TGCGCCAGCAGCTACCCGGGACTGGTAGAGACCCAGTACTTC
CASSYPGLVETQYF
>TRBJ2-3|NA|TRBV6-6|NA
TGTGCCAGCAGTTACCCCCAGCGGTTTATCGATACGCAGTATTTT
CASSYPQRFIDTQYF
>TRBJ2-7|NA|TRBV4-3|few
TGCGCCAGCAGCCAAGATTGGAGGTCTTGGGTACACGAGCAGTACTTC
CASSQDWRSWVHEQYF
>TRBJ2-3|TRBD1|TRBV5-1|many
TGCGCCAGCAGCCCCGGGACAGGGGGGACAGATACGCAGTATTTT
CASSPGTGGTDTQYF
>TRBJ1-6|NA|TRBV7-2|few
TGTGCCAGCAGCTTTCTGGGCTTGAATTCACCCCTCCACTTT
CASSFLGLNSPLHF
>TRBJ2-6|NA|TRBV12-3/TRBV12-4|many
TGTGCCAGCAGTCTCAGGGGCTCTGGGGCCAACGTCCTGACTTTC
CASSLRGSGANVLTF
>TRBJ1-4|TRBD1|TRBV5-1|NA
TGCGCCAGCAGCTTGGCCCCCGGACAGGGGGCCGGAGAAAAACTGTTTTTT
CASSLAPGQGAGEKLFF
>TRBJ2-5|TRBD2|TRBV5-1|NA
TGCGCCAGCAGCCCCTTAGCGGGGGGCCACCAAGAGACCCAGTACTTC
CASSPLAGGHQETQYF
>TRBJ1-5|NA|TRBV3-1|few
TGTGCCAGCAGCCAAGCCAGGGGCGCGGGTCAGCCCCAGCATTTT
CASSQARGAGQPQHF
>TRBJ2-6|TRBD1|TRBV5-1|NA
TGCGCCAGCAGCTTGGCTCGGGACAGGGTTGCAGGGGCCAACGTCCTGACTTTC
CASSLARDRVAGANVLTF
>TRBJ2-3|NA|TRBV5-1|few
TGCGCCAGCAGCTTGGGCCGCGGTCAGGGTAGCACAGATACGCAGTATTTT
CASSLGRGQGSTDTQYF
>TRBJ1-3|NA|TRBV19|NA
TGTGCCAGTTTGCTCAGGGGCTCTGGAAACACCATATATTTT
CASLLRGSGNTIYF
>TRBJ2-3|NA|TRBV5-1|NA
TGCGCCAGCAGCTTGCTGCCCCCAGGTCAAGATACGCAGTATTTT
CASSLLPPGQDTQYF
>TRBJ1-1|TRBD1|TRBV5-6|few
TGTGCCAGCAGCTGGACAGGGCACACTGAAGCTTTCTTT
CASSWTGHTEAFF
>TRBJ2-3|NA|TRBV6-5|few
TGTGCCACCTCGACCCCCGGCACAGATACGCAGTATTTT
CATSTPGTDTQYF
>TRBJ2-1|NA|TRBV5-1|few
TGCGCCAGCAGCTTGGAACGCACCGCGGGTTACAATGAGCAGTTCTTC
CASSLERTAGYNEQFF
>TRBJ2-7|TRBD2|TRBV4-2|many
TGTGCCAGCAGTCTCACAGCGGGGACGTACGAGCAGTACTTC
CASSLTAGTYEQYF
>TRBJ2-3|NA|TRBV19|few
TGTGCCAGTAGCCAGGACGGCACAGATACGCAGTATTTT
CASSQDGTDTQYF
>TRBJ1-1|NA|TRBV5-1|few
TGCGCCAGCAGACGGACGGGCGAGGAGGAAGCTTTCTTT
CASRRTGEEEAFF